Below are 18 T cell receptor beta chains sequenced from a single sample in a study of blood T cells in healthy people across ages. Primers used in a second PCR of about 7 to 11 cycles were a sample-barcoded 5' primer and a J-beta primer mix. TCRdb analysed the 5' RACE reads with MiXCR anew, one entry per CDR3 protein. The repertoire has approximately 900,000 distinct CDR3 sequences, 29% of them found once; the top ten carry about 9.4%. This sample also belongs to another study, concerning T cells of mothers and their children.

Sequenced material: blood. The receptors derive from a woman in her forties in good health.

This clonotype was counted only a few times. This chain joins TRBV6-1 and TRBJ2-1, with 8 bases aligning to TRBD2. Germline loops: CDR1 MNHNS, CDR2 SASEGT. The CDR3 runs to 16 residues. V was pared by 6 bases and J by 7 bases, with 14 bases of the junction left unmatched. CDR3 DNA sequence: TGTGCCAGCAGAACCCTCCTTAGCGGGGCAGGGAATGAGCAGTTCTTC. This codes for CASRTLLSGAGNEQFF.

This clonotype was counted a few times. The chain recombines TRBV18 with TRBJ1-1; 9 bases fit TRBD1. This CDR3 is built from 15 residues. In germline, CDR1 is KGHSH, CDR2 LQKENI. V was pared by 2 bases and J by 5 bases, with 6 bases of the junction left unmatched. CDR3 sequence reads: CASSPGQGSETEAFF. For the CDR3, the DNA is TGTGCCAGCTCACCAGGACAGGGGTCGGAAACTGAAGCTTTCTTT.

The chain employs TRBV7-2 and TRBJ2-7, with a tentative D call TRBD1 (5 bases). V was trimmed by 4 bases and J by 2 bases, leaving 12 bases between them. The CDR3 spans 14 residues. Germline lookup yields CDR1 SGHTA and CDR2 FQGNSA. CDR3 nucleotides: TGTGCCAGCAGCTCAATTACAGGAGCCTACGAGCAGTACTTC. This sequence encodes CASSSITGAYEQYF.

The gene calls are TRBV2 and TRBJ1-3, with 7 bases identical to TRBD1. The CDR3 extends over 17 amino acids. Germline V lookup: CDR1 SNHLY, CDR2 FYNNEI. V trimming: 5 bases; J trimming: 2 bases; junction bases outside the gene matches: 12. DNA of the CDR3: TGTGCCAGCAGTCGGGTAGGGGGCGTATCAGCTGGAAACACCATATATTTT. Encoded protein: CASSRVGGVSAGNTIYF.

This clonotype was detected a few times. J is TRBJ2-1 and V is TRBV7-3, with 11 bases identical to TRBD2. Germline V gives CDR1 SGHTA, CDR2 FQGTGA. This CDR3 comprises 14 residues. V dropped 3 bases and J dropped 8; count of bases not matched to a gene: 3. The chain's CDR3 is CASSFSSGGYEQFF. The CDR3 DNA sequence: TGTGCCAGCAGCTTCTCTAGCGGGGGGTATGAGCAGTTCTTC.

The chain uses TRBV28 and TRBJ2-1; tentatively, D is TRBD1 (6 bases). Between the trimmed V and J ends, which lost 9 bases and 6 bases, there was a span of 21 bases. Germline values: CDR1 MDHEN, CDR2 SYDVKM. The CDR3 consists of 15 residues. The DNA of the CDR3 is TGTGCCAGTTCTAGCCCTCAGGGGCGCGGCAATGAGCAGTTCTTC. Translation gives CASSSPQGRGNEQFF.

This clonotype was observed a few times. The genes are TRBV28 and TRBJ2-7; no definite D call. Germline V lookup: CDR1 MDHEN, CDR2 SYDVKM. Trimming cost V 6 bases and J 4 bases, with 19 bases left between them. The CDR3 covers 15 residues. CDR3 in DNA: TGTGCCAGCAGCACCGCTTCCGGGTCTCGGTACGAGCAGTACTTC. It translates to CASSTASGSRYEQYF.

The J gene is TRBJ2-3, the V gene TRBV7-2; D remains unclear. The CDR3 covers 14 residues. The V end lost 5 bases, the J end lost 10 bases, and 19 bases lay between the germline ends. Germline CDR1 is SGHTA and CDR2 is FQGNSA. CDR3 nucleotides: TGTGCCAGCAGCCCAAAGCGCCTCGAGTTATCGCAGTATTTT. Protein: CASSPKRLELSQYF.

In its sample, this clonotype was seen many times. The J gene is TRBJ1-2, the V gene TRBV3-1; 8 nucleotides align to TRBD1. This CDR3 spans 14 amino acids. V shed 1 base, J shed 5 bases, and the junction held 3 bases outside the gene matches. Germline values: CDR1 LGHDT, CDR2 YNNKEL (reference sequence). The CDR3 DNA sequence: TGTGCCAGCAGCCAAGGGACAGGGCGGTATGGCTACACCTTC. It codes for CASSQGTGRYGYTF.

DNA for the CDR3: TGCAGTGCTAGAGATCCCCGGACTAGCGGGAAGAGGAGTGCCAACGTCCTGACTTTC. It specifies CSARDPRTSGKRSANVLTF. The chain carries TRBV20-1 and TRBJ2-6; 12 bases are a match to TRBD2. CDR3 length equals 19 residues. J lost 7 bases, V lost 0 bases, and 13 bases had no gene match. The germline V gene has CDR1 DFQATT and CDR2 SNEGSKA (reference sequence).

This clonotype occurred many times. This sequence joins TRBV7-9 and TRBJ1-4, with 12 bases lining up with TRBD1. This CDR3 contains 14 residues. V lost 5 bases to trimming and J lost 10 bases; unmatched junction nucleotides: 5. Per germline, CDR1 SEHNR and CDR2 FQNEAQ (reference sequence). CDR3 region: CASSGTGGGVKLFF. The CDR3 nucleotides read TGTGCCAGCAGCGGGACAGGGGGCGGCGTAAAACTGTTTTTT.

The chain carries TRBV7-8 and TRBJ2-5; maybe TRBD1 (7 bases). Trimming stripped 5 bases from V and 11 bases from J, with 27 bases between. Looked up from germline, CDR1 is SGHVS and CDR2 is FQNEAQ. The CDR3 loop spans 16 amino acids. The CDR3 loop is CASSPISGRGSYGQYF. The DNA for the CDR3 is TGTGCCAGCAGCCCCATTAGCGGCAGGGGGTCGTACGGGCAGTACTTC.

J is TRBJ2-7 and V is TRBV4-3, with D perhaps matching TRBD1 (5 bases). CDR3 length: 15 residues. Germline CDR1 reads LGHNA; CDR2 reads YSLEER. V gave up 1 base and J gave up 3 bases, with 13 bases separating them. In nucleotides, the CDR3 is TGCGCCAGCAGCCAAGTCGAACAGGATAACTACGAGCAGTACTTC. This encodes CASSQVEQDNYEQYF.

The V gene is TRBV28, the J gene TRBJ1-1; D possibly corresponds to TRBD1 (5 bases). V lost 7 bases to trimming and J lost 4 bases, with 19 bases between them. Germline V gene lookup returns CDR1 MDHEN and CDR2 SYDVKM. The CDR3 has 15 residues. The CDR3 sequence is CASIRGGQGGTEAFF. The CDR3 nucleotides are TGTGCCAGCATCCGCGGGGGTCAGGGAGGCACTGAAGCTTTCTTT.

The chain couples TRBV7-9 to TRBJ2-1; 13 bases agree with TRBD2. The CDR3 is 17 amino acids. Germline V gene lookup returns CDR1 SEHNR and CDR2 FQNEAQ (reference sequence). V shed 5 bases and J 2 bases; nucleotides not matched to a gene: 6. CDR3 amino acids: CASSPRTSGGAYNEQFF. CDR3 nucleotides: TGTGCCAGCAGCCCCCGAACTAGCGGGGGGGCCTACAATGAGCAGTTCTTC.

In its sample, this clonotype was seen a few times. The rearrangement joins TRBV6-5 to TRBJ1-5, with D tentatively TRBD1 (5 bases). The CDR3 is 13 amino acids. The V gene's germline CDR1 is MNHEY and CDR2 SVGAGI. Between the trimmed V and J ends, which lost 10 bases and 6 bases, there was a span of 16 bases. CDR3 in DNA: TGTGCCAACAGATTGGACAAGGGTCAGCCCCAGCATTTT. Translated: CANRLDKGQPQHF.

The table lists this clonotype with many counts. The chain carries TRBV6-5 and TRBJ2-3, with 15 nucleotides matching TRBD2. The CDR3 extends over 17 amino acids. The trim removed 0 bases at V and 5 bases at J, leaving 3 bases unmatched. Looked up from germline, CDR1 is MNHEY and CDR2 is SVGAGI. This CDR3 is CASSYSGLAGGRDTQYF. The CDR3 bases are TGTGCCAGCAGTTACTCCGGACTAGCGGGGGGGCGAGATACGCAGTATTTT.

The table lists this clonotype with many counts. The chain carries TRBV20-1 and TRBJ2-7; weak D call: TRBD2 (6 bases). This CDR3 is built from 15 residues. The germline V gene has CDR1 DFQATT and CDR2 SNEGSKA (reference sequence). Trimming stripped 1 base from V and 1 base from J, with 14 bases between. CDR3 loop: CSARGGGGTSYEQYF. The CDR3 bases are TGCAGTGCTAGAGGGGGAGGAGGTACGTCCTACGAGCAGTACTTC.